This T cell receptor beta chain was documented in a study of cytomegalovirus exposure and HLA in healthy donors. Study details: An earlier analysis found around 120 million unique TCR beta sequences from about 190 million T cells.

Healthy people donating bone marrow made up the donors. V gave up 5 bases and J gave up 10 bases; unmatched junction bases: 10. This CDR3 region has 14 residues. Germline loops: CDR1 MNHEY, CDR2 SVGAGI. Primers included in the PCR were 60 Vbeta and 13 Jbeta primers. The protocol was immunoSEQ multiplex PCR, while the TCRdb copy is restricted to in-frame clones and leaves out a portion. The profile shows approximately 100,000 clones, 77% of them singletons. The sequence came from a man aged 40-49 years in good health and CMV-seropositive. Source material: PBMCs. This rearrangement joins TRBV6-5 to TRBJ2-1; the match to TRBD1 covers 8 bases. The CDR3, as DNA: TGTGCCAGCAGTCGGTCCGGGACAGGCGCCGAGCAGTTCTTC. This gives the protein CASSRSGTGAEQFF.